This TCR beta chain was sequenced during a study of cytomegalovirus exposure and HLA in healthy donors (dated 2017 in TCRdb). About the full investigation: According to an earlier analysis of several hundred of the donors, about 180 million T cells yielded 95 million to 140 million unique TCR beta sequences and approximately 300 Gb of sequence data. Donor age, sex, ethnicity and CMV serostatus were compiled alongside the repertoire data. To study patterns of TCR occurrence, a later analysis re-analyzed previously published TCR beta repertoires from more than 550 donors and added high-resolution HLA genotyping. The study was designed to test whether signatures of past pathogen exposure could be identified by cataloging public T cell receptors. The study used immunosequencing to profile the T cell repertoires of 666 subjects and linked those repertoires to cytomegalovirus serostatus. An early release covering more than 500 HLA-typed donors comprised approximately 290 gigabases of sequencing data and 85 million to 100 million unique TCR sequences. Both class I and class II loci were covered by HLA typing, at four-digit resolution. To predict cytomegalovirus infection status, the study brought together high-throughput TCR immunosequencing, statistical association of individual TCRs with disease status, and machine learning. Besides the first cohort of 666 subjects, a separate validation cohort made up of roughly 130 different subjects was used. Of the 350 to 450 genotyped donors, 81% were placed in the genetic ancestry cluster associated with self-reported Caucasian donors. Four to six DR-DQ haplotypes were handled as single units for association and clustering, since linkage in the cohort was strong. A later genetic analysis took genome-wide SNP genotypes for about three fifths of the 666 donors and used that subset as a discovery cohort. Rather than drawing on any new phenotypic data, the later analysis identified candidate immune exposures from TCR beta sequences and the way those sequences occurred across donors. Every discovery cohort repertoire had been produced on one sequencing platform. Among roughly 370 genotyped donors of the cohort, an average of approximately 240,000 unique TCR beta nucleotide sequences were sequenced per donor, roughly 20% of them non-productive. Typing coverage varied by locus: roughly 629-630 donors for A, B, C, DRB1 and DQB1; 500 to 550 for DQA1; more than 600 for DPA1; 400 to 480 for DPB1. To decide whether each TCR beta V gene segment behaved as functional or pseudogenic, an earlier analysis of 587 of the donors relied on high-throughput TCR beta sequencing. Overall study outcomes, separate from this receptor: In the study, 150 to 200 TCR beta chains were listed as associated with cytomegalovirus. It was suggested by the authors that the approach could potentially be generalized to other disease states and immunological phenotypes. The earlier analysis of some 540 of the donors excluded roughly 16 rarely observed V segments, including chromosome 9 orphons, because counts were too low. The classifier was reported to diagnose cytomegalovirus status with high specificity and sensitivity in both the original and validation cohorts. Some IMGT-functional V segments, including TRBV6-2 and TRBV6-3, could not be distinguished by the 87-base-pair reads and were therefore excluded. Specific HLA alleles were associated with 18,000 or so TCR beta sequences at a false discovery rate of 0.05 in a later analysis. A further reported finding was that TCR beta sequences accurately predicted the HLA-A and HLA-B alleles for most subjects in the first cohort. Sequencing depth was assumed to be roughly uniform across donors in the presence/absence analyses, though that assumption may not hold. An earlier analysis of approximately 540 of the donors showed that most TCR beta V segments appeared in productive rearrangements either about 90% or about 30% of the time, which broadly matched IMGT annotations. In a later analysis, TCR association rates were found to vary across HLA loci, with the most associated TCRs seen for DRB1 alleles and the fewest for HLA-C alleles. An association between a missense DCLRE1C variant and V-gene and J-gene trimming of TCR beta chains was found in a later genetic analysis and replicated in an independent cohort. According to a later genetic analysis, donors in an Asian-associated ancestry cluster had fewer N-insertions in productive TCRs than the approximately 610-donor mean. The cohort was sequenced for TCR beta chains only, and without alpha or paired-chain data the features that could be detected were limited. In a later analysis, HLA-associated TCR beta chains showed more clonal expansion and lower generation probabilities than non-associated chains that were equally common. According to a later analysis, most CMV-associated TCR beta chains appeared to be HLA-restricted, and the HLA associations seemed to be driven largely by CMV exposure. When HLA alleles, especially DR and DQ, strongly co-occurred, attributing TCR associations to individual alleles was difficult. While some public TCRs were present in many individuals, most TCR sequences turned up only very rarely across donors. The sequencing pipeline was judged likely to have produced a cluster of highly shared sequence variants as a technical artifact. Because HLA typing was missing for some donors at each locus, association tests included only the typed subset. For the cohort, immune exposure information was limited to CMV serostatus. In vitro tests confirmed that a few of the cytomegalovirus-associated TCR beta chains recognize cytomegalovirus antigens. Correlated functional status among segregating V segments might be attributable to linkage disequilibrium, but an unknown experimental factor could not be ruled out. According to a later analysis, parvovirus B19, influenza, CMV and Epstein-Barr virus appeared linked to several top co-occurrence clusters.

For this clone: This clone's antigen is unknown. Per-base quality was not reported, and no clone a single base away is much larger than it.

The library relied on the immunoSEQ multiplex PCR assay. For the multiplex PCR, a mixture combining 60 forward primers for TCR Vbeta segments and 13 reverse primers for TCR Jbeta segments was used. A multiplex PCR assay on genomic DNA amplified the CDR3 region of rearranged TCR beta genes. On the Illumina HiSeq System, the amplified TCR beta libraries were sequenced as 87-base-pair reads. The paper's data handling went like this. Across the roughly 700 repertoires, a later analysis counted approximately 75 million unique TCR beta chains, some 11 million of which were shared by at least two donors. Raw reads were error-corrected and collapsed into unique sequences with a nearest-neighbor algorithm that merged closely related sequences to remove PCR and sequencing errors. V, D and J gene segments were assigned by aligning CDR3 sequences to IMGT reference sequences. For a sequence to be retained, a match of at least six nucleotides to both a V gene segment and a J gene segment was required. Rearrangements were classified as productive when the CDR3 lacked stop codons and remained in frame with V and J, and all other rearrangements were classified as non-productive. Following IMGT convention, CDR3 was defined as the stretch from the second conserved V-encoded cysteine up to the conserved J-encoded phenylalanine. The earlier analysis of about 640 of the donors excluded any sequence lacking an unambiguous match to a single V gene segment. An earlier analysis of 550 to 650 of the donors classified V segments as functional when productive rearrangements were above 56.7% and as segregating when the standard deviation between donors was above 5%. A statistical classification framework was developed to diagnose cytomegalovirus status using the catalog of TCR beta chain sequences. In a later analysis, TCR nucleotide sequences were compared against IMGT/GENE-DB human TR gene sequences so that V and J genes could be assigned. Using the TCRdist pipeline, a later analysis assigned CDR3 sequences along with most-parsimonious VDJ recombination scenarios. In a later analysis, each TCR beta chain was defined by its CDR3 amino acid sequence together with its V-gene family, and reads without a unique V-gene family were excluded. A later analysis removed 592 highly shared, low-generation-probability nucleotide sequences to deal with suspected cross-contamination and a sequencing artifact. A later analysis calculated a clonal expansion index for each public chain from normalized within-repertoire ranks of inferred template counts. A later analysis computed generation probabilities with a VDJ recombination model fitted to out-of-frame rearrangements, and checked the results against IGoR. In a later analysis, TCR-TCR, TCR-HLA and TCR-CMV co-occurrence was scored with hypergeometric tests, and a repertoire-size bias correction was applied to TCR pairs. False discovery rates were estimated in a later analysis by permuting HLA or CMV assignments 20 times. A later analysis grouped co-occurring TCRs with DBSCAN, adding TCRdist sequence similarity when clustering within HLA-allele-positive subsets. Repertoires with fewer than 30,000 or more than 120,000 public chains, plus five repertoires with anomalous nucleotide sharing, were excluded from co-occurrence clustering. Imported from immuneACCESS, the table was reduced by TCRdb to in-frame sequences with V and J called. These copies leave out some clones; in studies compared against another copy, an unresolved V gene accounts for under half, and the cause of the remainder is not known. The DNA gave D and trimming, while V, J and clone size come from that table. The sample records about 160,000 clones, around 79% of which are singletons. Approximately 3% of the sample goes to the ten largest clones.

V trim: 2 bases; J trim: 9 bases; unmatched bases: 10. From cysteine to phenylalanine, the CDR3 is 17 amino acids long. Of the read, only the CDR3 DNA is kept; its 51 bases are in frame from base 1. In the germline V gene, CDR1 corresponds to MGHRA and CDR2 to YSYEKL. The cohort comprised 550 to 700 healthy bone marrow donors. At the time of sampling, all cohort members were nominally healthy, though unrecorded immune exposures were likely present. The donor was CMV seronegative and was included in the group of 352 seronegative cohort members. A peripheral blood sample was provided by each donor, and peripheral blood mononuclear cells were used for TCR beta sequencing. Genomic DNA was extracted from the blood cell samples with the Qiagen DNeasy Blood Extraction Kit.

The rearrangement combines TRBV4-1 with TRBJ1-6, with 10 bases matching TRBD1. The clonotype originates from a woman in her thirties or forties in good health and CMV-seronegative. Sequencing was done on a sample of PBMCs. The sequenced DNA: TGCGCCAGCAGCCAACCTTATAGGACAGGGGGATCTTCACCCCTCCACTTT. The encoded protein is CASSQPYRTGGSSPLHF.